This T cell receptor beta chain was observed in a study of OX40 agonist ivuxolimab in advanced cancers. Study information: There were three patients with partial responses, one having hepatocellular carcinoma and two cutaneous melanoma. Study-wide results and caveats: A proportion of nonresponders additionally exhibited low normalized T-cell clonal expansion. Average numbers of expanded clones were greater in CD8+ T cells than in CD4+.

TCRdb keeps only in-frame clones here, not all; method: immunoSEQ multiplex PCR. Among tens of thousands of clones listed, approximately 82% were seen once. This clone was detected only once. Its antigen remains unidentified. This receptor was obtained from an adult with an advanced solid tumor such as melanoma, head and neck, liver or kidney cancer. Specimen: CD4+ or CD8+ T cells sorted from blood, collected in a trial of the OX40 agonist ivuxolimab.

In DNA, the CDR3 is TGCGCCAGCAGCGTCCGAGCGGGGGGCGGAGAGACCCAGTACTTC. Its protein is CASSVRAGGGETQYF. V and J are TRBV5-1 and TRBJ2-5; 9 bases match TRBD2. There are 15 residues in the CDR3. J gave up 4 bases and V 4 bases, and 8 bases lay outside the gene matches. Germline CDR1 reads SGHRS; CDR2 reads YFSETQ.